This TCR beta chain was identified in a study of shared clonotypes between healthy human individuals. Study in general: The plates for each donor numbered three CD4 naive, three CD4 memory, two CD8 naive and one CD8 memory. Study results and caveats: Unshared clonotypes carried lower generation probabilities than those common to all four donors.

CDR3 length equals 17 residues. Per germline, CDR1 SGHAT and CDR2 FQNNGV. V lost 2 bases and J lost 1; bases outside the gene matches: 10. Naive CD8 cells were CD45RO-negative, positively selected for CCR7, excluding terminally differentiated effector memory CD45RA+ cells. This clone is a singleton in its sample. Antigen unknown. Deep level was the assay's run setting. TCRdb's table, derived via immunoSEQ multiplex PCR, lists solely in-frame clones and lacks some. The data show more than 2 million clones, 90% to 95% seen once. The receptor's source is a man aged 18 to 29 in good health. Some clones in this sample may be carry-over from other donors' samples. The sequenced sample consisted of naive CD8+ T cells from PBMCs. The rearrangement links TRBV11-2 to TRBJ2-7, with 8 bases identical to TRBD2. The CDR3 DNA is TGTGCCAGCAGCTTAAAAGCGGGAGTAAGTAGGTCCTACGAGCAGTACTTC. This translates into CASSLKAGVSRSYEQYF.